This T cell receptor beta chain stems from a study of ipilimumab plus nivolumab after autologous stem cell transplantation (dated by TCRdb to the early 2020s). General notes on the study: The median number of doses received by trial patients was roughly five for ipilimumab and roughly 8 for nivolumab. Patients with high-risk diffuse large B cell lymphoma, mature T cell lymphoma, or multiple myeloma undergoing autologous transplant were enrolled in the trial. The intent-to-treat population of the trial consisted of fewer than 45 patients. Patients in the myeloma cohort were either high-risk and transplant-naive or had relapsed within 3 years of a first autologous transplant.

The investigation overall reported the following: Per the authors, a biologic rationale for further study of the post-transplant checkpoint inhibition approach was offered by T cell receptor repertoire, regulatory T cell phenotype and gut microbiota profiles. Combined checkpoint inhibition appeared tolerable as post-transplant consolidation, according to the authors' conclusion.

Library generation was performed with the immunoSEQ multiplex PCR assay. TCRdb re-hosts the immuneACCESS table, in-frame sequences only. Its copies lack some clones; in the studies checked, an unresolved V gene accounts for under half of them, and the cause for the rest is not known. Counted in this sample were approximately 40,000 clones; 92% of them appeared once. The leading ten clones occupy roughly 0.9% of the sample. About this clone: Its specific antigen is unknown. Qualities for individual bases were not recorded, and no much larger clone is one base off.

Ipilimumab was given at 1 mg/kg intravenously on day 1 of selected weeks, and checkpoint therapy started 14 to 28 days after autologous transplant. The nivolumab dose was 3 mg/kg intravenously, delivered on day 1 of weeks 1, 4, 7, 10, and every two weeks through week 26. Combined checkpoint inhibition with ipilimumab and nivolumab as consolidation after autologous stem cell transplantation was tested in a Phase Ib clinical trial. Sequences MNHNS (CDR1) and SASEGT (CDR2) are obtained from the germline V gene. Its CDR3 holds 13 amino acids, cysteine through phenylalanine. Only the CDR3 DNA is retained, 39 bases long and in frame from the first base. V is pruned by 10 bases and J by 4 bases, leaving 3 bases of the junction without a gene match.

This TCR was sampled from a male donor with multiple myeloma. The receptor chain draws on TRBV6-1 and TRBJ2-1; TRBD2 lines up with 11 middle nucleotides. Sequencing was performed on PBMCs, taken in a trial of ipilimumab plus nivolumab as post-transplant consolidation. The CDR3 region: CAIRTSGYNEQFF. The base sequence is TGTGCCATCCGGACTAGCGGGTACAATGAGCAGTTCTTC.